This T cell receptor (beta chain) was identified in a study of cytomegalovirus exposure and HLA in healthy donors. For the study at large: When 350 to 400 donors were genotyped, roughly four fifths of them were found to fall in the Caucasian-associated ancestry cluster. Whole-study findings and limits: Within a later analysis, the majority of CMV-associated TCR beta chains appeared HLA-restricted. Reports indicate that TCR beta sequences accurately predicted the HLA-A and HLA-B alleles of most subjects. Roughly even sequencing depth across donors was the assumption behind the presence/absence analyses.

A note on this clone: Its antigen remains unknown.

The CDR3 runs to 16 residues. CDR1 and CDR2 from the germline V gene are ENHRY and SYGVKD. The V segment lost 8 bases and the J segment 0 bases; nucleotides outside the gene matches: 7. The primer mix had 60 Vbeta and 13 Jbeta primers. Here immunoSEQ multiplex PCR was the method, and the copy in TCRdb shows in-frame clones only, minus some. Among 180,000 or so clones, about 77% were seen once, and the ten largest hold over 2%. This receptor was taken from a woman in her thirties in good health and CMV-seropositive. The sample comprised PBMCs. The chain is built from TRBV10-3 and TRBJ1-6; 7 nucleotides agree with TRBD1. CDR3 loop: CAIGGTVSSYNSPLHF. The CDR3 region has the DNA TGTGCCATCGGGGGGACAGTTAGCTCCTATAATTCACCCCTCCACTTT.